A selection of T cell receptor beta chains follows, all from one sample in a study of CD8+CD57+ T cells in acquired aplastic anemia. TCRdb redid the calling of the reads with MiXCR, one entry per CDR3 protein. The sample includes 150,000 to 200,000 distinct CDR3 sequences, nearly 50% seen only once; the top ten take around 9.7%. The specimen was sorted CD4+, CD8+, or CD8+CD57+ T cells (not recorded which) from PBMCs. The receptors were sampled from a human donor with aplastic anemia. CDR3s include the opening cysteine and the closing phenylalanine or tryptophan. The D gene is left open where the match is weak. Size is stated for part of the rows, as once, few or many counts, or as a class when the clone is expanded.

j_gene	abundance	v_gene	d_gene	CDR3aa	CDR3nt
TRBJ2-1	many	TRBV19	TRBD2	CASSIYFSGNYNEQFF	TGTGCCAGTAGTATATACTTCAGCGGGAACTACAATGAGCAGTTCTTC
TRBJ2-7	many	TRBV12-3/TRBV12-4	TRBD2	CASSLGGGSVEQYF	TGTGCCAGCAGTTTAGGGGGGGGTTCCGTCGAGCAGTACTTC
TRBJ2-3	many	TRBV4-2	TRBD2	CASSQTSGRADTQYF	TGTGCCAGCAGCCAGACTAGCGGGAGGGCAGATACGCAGTATTTT
TRBJ1-1	.	TRBV3-1	.	CASSPLPSTEAFF	TGTGCCAGCAGCCCACTACCGTCCACTGAAGCTTTCTTT
TRBJ2-6	few	TRBV2	TRBD2	CASSPGGTGANVLTF	TGTGCCAGCAGCCCGGGGGGAACTGGGGCCAACGTCCTGACTTTC
TRBJ2-7	.	TRBV15	.	CATSRDLQGHEQYF	TGTGCCACCAGCAGAGATCTTCAGGGCCACGAGCAGTACTTC
TRBJ1-2	few	TRBV6-5	TRBD1	CASSYWGTGGKYYGYTF	TGTGCCAGCAGTTACTGGGGGACAGGGGGCAAGTACTATGGCTACACCTTC
TRBJ2-7	many	TRBV6-2/TRBV6-3	TRBD1	CATGQGISEQYF	TGTGCTACGGGACAGGGTATTTCCGAGCAGTACTTC
TRBJ2-3	few	TRBV10-1	.	CASRESSSTDTQYF	TGCGCCAGCAGAGAATCCTCCAGCACAGATACGCAGTATTTT
TRBJ2-7	.	TRBV19	.	CASSISGFRDEQYF	TGTGCCAGTAGTATCTCTGGGTTCAGGGACGAGCAGTACTTC
TRBJ2-1	few	TRBV10-3	.	CAISDLTTSGREQFF	TGTGCCATCAGTGATCTCACGACGTCCGGGCGGGAGCAGTTCTTC
TRBJ1-2	few	TRBV7-2	TRBD1	CASRTGTAYGYTF	TGTGCCAGCAGGACCGGGACAGCGTATGGCTACACCTTC
TRBJ2-7	few	TRBV15	TRBD1	CATSREAGGVYEQYF	TGTGCCACCAGCAGGGAAGCAGGGGGAGTCTACGAGCAGTACTTC
TRBJ1-1	few	TRBV10-3	.	CAISGRDGAGDTEAFF	TGTGCCATCAGTGGAAGGGACGGAGCCGGGGACACTGAAGCTTTCTTT
TRBJ2-5	.	TRBV15	.	CATSTLDSNQETQYF	.
TRBJ1-1	.	TRBV20-1	TRBD1	CGATDRRKAFF	TGCGGTGCTACGGACAGGAGGAAAGCTTTCTTT
TRBJ2-5	.	TRBV5-6	.	CASSLKFTSQETQYF	TGTGCCAGCAGCTTGAAATTCACTAGCCAAGAGACCCAGTACTTC
TRBJ2-7	medium-sized	TRBV29-1	TRBD1	CSVDPGQGGLEQYF	TGCAGCGTCGACCCGGGACAGGGAGGCCTCGAGCAGTACTTC
TRBJ1-2	few	TRBV29-1	.	CSVEGTGRGYTF	TGCAGCGTAGAGGGGACGGGTCGTGGCTACACCTTC
TRBJ2-1	.	TRBV2	TRBD2	CASSGVTSGRAGDEQFF	TGTGCCAGCAGTGGGGTGACTAGCGGGAGGGCTGGGGATGAGCAGTTCTTC
TRBJ2-5	.	TRBV7-3	TRBD1	CASSNHGTDQETQYF	TGTGCCAGCAGCAACCACGGGACAGACCAAGAGACCCAGTACTTC
TRBJ1-2	.	TRBV6-1	.	CASSEQAHYGYTF	TGTGCCAGCAGTGAACAGGCCCACTATGGCTACACCTTC
TRBJ1-1	many	TRBV5-4	TRBD1	CASSVDRARSLNTEAFF	TGTGCCAGCAGCGTGGACAGGGCACGTTCCTTGAACACTGAAGCTTTCTTT
TRBJ1-4	many	TRBV4-1	.	CASSQNGAGSEKLFF	TGCGCCAGCAGCCAAAATGGGGCTGGGAGTGAAAAACTGTTTTTT
TRBJ1-1	many	TRBV20-1	.	CSARSQGGTEAFF	TGCAGTGCTAGGTCCCAGGGAGGCACTGAAGCTTTCTTT
TRBJ1-6	few	TRBV30	.	CAWRSRTVYNSPLHF	TGTGCCTGGCGCTCCCGGACGGTCTATAATTCACCCCTCCACTTT
TRBJ1-2	once	TRBV20-1	.	CSVISANYGYTF	TGCAGTGTTATCTCCGCTAACTATGGCTACACCTTC
TRBJ1-1	.	TRBV5-5	.	CASTLDQVEAFF	TGTGCCAGCACCTTGGATCAAGTTGAAGCTTTCTTT
TRBJ2-7	many	TRBV5-1	TRBD2	CASSPGLAGDYEQYF	TGCGCCAGCAGCCCGGGACTAGCGGGAGACTACGAGCAGTACTTC
TRBJ1-2	many	TRBV6-5	.	CASSFGRDYGYTF	TGTGCCAGCAGTTTTGGACGGGACTATGGCTACACCTTC
TRBJ1-1	.	TRBV2	TRBD1	CASSGQGSRNTEAFF	TGTGCCAGCAGTGGACAGGGGAGTCGGAACACTGAAGCTTTCTTT
TRBJ1-3	once	TRBV10-1	.	CASSEGASSGNTIYF	TGCGCCAGCAGTGAGGGGGCCAGCTCTGGAAACACCATATATTTT
TRBJ1-2	many	TRBV20-1	.	CSARDYQTYGYTF	TGCAGTGCTAGAGATTATCAGACATATGGCTACACCTTC
TRBJ2-1	.	TRBV19	.	CASRNWDHNEQFF	TGTGCCAGTAGGAATTGGGACCACAATGAGCAGTTCTTC
TRBJ1-1	many	TRBV2	.	CASTIGGNTEAFF	TGTGCCAGCACGATAGGGGGAAACACTGAAGCTTTCTTT
TRBJ1-1	.	TRBV30	TRBD1	CAWTSPGGARTEAFF	TGTGCCTGGACCTCACCAGGGGGCGCGAGGACTGAAGCTTTCTTT
TRBJ2-2	once	TRBV10-1	.	CASSDGVGGNTGELFF	TGCGCCAGCAGTGACGGGGTCGGGGGGAACACCGGGGAGCTGTTTTTT
TRBJ1-2	few	TRBV5-4	.	CASSLNQGSAYGYTF	TGTGCCAGCAGCTTAAACCAGGGGAGCGCGTATGGCTACACCTTC